This T cell receptor (beta chain) was sequenced for a study of Tregs in tolerant kidney transplant recipients. The overall study: Related graft donors supplied nonmyeloablative bone marrow transplants, and mixed chimerism was transient.

Thawed PBMCs were FACS-sorted into unstimulated CD4+CD25+CD127- regulatory T cells, CD4+CD25- non-regulatory cells, CD4 and CD8 cells. Generated by immunoSEQ multiplex PCR, the TCRdb table keeps only in-frame clones and is missing some. The data show 75,000 to 85,000 clones, with approximately 90% seen just once and approximately 0.35% held by the top ten. As for this clone: Its specificity is unknown.

Study results and caveats: Tolerant patients' donor-specific Tregs expanded beyond overall Tregs, suggesting antigen-driven growth.

Looked up from germline, CDR1 is MDHEN and CDR2 is SYDVKM. V was pared by 6 bases and J by 0 bases, with 4 bases of the junction left unmatched. The length of the CDR3 is 14 residues. This receptor was taken from a human donor who received a combined kidney and bone marrow transplant. The chain recombines TRBV28 with TRBJ1-1; 7 nucleotides match TRBD1. Source: Tregs from blood, taken before the transplant. CDR3 loop: CASSSGQLNTEAFF. The CDR3 region has the DNA TGTGCCAGCAGCTCGGGACAGCTGAACACTGAAGCTTTCTTT.